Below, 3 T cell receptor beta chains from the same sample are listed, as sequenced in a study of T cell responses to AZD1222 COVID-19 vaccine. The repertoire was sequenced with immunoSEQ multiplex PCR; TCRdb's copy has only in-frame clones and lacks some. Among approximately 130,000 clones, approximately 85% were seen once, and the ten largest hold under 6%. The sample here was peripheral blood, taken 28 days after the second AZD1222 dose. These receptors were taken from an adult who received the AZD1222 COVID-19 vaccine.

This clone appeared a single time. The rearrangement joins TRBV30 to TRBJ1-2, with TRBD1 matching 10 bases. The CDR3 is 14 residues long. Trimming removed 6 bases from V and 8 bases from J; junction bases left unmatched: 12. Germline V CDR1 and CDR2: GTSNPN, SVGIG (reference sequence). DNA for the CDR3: TGTGCCTGCCACCGGGACAGGGGAAAGAGGGGCTACACCTTC. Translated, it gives CACHRDRGKRGYTF. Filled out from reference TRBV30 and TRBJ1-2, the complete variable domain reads SQTIHQWPATLVQPVGSPLSLECTVEGTSNPNLYWYRQAAGRGLQLLFYSVGIGQISSEVPQNLSASRPQDRQFILSSKKLLLSDSGFYLCACHRDRGKRGYTFGSGTRLTVV.

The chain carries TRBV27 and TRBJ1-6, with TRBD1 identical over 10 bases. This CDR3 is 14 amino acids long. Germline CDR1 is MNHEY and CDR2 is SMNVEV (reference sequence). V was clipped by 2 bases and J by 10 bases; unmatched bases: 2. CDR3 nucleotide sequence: TGTGCCAGCAGTTTAGGGACAGGGGCGTCACCCCTCCACTTT. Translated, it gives CASSLGTGASPLHF.

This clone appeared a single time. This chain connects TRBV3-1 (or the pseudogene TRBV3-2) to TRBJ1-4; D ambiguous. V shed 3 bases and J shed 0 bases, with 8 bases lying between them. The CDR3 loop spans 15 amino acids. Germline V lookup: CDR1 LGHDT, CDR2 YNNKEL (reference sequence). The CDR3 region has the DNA TGTGCCAGCAGCCATTGGGGTGCAACTAATGAAAAACTGTTTTTT. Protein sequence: CASSHWGATNEKLFF.